What follows are 27 T cell receptor beta chains derived from one specimen sequenced in a study of early T cells in non-severe SARS-CoV-2 infection (dated by TCRdb to about 2021). The library was obtained by 5' RACE. TCRdb names NextSeq 500 as the instrument used. TCRdb reprocessed the public reads (quality trimming at Q25 with fastp, clone calling with MiXCR) and kept in-frame beta chains. Each record represents a unique CDR3 protein, reported with the most common genes and DNA among its rows. Across this sample there are 45,000 to 55,000 distinct CDR3 sequences, with approximately 6% seen only once. 3.9% of the sample is held by the ten biggest clonotypes. Input material: whole blood. The receptors here all came from an adult who was a healthcare worker with PCR-confirmed SARS-CoV-2 infection or an uninfected control (not recorded which).

The J gene is TRBJ2-1, the V gene TRBV11-2; D is ambiguous. CDR3 size: 15 residues. V was pared by 3 bases and J by 4 bases, with 13 bases between. Per germline, CDR1 SGHAT and CDR2 FQNNGV. The chain's CDR3 is CASSFFSPDYNEQFF. In DNA form, the CDR3 reads TGTGCCAGCAGCTTTTTTTCCCCCGATTACAATGAGCAGTTCTTC. The variable domain in full, with the rest retrieved from reference TRBV11-2 and TRBJ2-1, is EAGVAQSPRYKIIEKRQSVAFWCNPISGHATLYWYQQILGQGPKLLIQFQNNGVVDDSQLPKDRFSAERLKGVDSTLKIQPAKLEDSAVYLCASSFFSPDYNEQFFGPGTRLTVL.

This chain connects TRBV7-8 to TRBJ1-6; D is uncertain. CDR3 length: 14 residues. Germline CDR1 and CDR2: SGHVS and FQNEAQ. Trimming cost V 2 bases and J 5 bases, with 7 bases left between them. Here the CDR3 reads CASSLISNNSPLHF. The CDR3 nucleotides are TGTGCCAGCAGCTTAATTAGTAATAATTCACCCCTCCACTTT.

The rearrangement links TRBV11-2 to TRBJ2-7; 9 bases line up with TRBD1. CDR1 SGHAT and CDR2 FQNNGV come from the germline V gene. With 5 bases clipped from V and 1 base from J, the junction kept 9 bases outside the gene matches. This CDR3 contains 16 residues. The CDR3 nucleotides read TGTGCCAGCAGCCTAACCTCCGGGACAGGGTCCTACGAGCAGTACTTC. Translated: CASSLTSGTGSYEQYF.

This sequence joins TRBV6-1 and TRBJ2-3; 9 positions match TRBD2. The V segment lost 1 base and the J segment 6 bases; nucleotides outside the gene matches: 8. CDR1 MNHNS and CDR2 SASEGT come from the germline V gene. The CDR3 covers 16 residues. CDR3 sequence reads: CASSEDLLAGRDTQYF. Written as DNA, the CDR3 is TGTGCCAGCAGTGAAGATTTACTAGCGGGCCGGGATACGCAGTATTTT.

A few counts support this clonotype. The rearrangement joins TRBV2 to TRBJ2-4; D uncertain. The V end lost 3 bases, the J end lost 2 bases, and 11 bases lay between the germline ends. CDR3 length: 15 residues. Looked up from germline, CDR1 is SNHLY and CDR2 is FYNNEI. CDR3 protein: CASSDKASPKNIQYF. Here the CDR3 DNA reads TGTGCCAGCAGTGACAAGGCATCCCCCAAAAACATTCAGTACTTC.

This clonotype was recorded many times. This chain joins TRBV7-9 and TRBJ1-1, with TRBD1 identical over 9 bases. V dropped 1 base and J dropped 5; count of bases not matched to a gene: 5. The germline gives CDR1 SEHNR, CDR2 FQNEAQ (reference sequence). The CDR3 has 15 amino acids. The chain's CDR3 is CASSLGTGEGTEAFF. Here the CDR3 DNA reads TGTGCCAGCAGCTTAGGGACAGGGGAGGGGACTGAAGCTTTCTTT.

This clonotype has more than one count but fewer than ten. The chain joins TRBV6-6 to TRBJ2-7; the D gene is possibly TRBD1 (6 bases). Trimming pared 3 bases from V and 3 bases from J, leaving 15 bases between. Germline V CDR1 and CDR2: MNHNY, SVGAGI (reference sequence). The CDR3 totals 15 residues. The CDR3 DNA reads as TGTGCCAGCAGTTATCCCGGACAGAAAGACTACGAGCAGTACTTC. Its protein product is CASSYPGQKDYEQYF.

This clonotype has just a few counts. The rearrangement uses TRBV11-2 and TRBJ2-1, with D possibly TRBD2 on 6 matching bases. The V gene's germline CDR1 is SGHAT and CDR2 FQNNGV. Trimming removed 0 bases from V and 5 bases from J, with 17 bases in between. This CDR3 comprises 17 residues. CDR3 in amino acids: CASSLDTVWGVHNEQFF. CDR3 bases: TGTGCCAGCAGCTTAGACACAGTGTGGGGGGTCCACAATGAGCAGTTCTTC.

This clonotype appeared many times. V is TRBV3-1 and J is TRBJ2-3, with 7 bases fitting TRBD1. The CDR3 runs 15 residues. Germline loops: CDR1 LGHDT, CDR2 YNNKEL (reference sequence). V lost 2 bases to trimming and J lost 4 bases; unmatched junction nucleotides: 6. CDR3 sequence: CASSQILDRADTQYF. The CDR3 DNA reads as TGTGCCAGCAGCCAAATCCTCGACAGGGCAGATACGCAGTATTTT.

This clonotype was recorded at least ten times. The chain combines TRBV29-1 with TRBJ2-7, with D possibly being TRBD1 or TRBD2 (6 bases each). Trimming cost V 5 bases and J 5 bases, with 22 bases left between them. The CDR3 consists of 15 residues. From germline, CDR1 is SQVTM and CDR2 ANQGSEA. In DNA form, the CDR3 reads TGCAGCGTTCGTGAAGGGGGTAGGAGGGTCCACGAGCAGTACTTC. Protein product: CSVREGGRRVHEQYF.

This clonotype turned up a few times. The genes are TRBV14 and TRBJ1-1; no definite D call. The V end was cut by 4 bases, the J end by 5 bases, with 8 bases between. This CDR3 region has 12 residues. Germline V gives CDR1 SGHDN, CDR2 FVKESK. The CDR3 coding sequence is TGTGCCAGCAGCCCCTGGCGGACTGAAGCTTTCTTT. Translated: CASSPWRTEAFF.

The chain is built from TRBV18 and TRBJ1-4; no firm D call. Trimming left V 1 base short and J 4 bases short, with 10 bases between. There are 15 residues in the CDR3. Germline V lookup: CDR1 KGHSH, CDR2 LQKENI. CDR3 sequence: CASSPRSLGNEKLFF. Written as DNA, the CDR3 is TGTGCCAGCTCACCACGGTCTTTGGGTAATGAAAAACTGTTTTTT.

The V and J genes are TRBV3-1 and TRBJ2-5; D is unresolved. Trimming stripped 6 bases from V and 0 bases from J, with 11 bases between. The CDR3 spans 14 residues. Germline V CDR1 and CDR2: LGHDT, YNNKEL (reference sequence). CDR3 loop: CASRSGPYQETQYF. The DNA of the CDR3 is TGTGCCAGCAGGTCAGGACCGTACCAAGAGACCCAGTACTTC.

This chain's CDR3 is CSARQARAVANYGYTF. The CDR3 DNA is TGCAGCGCTCGACAGGCCCGTGCTGTAGCTAACTATGGCTACACCTTC. This sequence joins TRBV29-1 and TRBJ1-2; weak D call: TRBD1 (6 bases). The germline CDR1 and CDR2 sequences are SQVTM and ANQGSEA. Between the trimmed V and J ends, which lost 7 bases and 0 bases, there was a span of 21 bases. This CDR3 contains 16 residues.

This clonotype was found a few times. CDR3 DNA: TGTGCCAGCAGCTCCGGACTGCTACCCTACGAGCAGTACTTC. It translates to CASSSGLLPYEQYF. The V call is TRBV7-9, the J call TRBJ2-7, with D possibly TRBD2 on 5 matching bases. CDR1 and CDR2 from the germline V gene are SEHNR and FQNEAQ (reference sequence). CDR3 length equals 14 residues. Trimming took 4 bases from V and 2 from J, leaving 12 bases between them.

The V gene is TRBV29-1, the J gene TRBJ2-5; 16 bases map to TRBD2. Unmatched junction bases numbered 7, after V lost 4 bases and J lost 5 bases. The CDR3 loop spans 16 amino acids. The V gene's germline CDR1 is SQVTM and CDR2 ANQGSEA. CDR3 bases: TGCAGCGTTGCCGGGACTAGCGGGGGGGCCGGTGAGACCCAGTACTTC. This sequence encodes CSVAGTSGGAGETQYF.

This clonotype was recorded many times. The CDR3 loop is CASSLWGTDTQYF. CDR3 bases: TGTGCCAGCAGCTTGTGGGGGACAGATACGCAGTATTTT. V usage is TRBV9 and J usage is TRBJ2-3; D possibly matches TRBD1 or TRBD2 (5 bases each). The germline V and J ends were trimmed by 4 bases and 3 bases, with 9 bases remaining between them. Germline V gene sequence: CDR1 SGDLS, CDR2 YYNGEE. The CDR3 consists of 13 residues.

In its sample, this clonotype was seen many times. DNA of the CDR3: TGTGCCAGTAGTGCCCCGTCGTCCTACAATGAGCAGTTCTTC. Translating gives CASSAPSSYNEQFF. The chain employs TRBV19 and TRBJ2-1; D gene unclear. This CDR3 spans 14 amino acids. Germline V gene lookup returns CDR1 LNHDA and CDR2 SQIVND (reference sequence). Between the trimmed V and J ends, which lost 5 bases and 1 base, there was a span of 9 bases.

This clonotype was recorded at least ten times. The J gene is TRBJ2-3, the V gene TRBV6-1; a weak D match, TRBD1 (6 bases). Between the trimmed V and J ends, which lost 2 bases and 6 bases, there was a span of 15 bases. Germline V lookup: CDR1 MNHNS, CDR2 SASEGT. This CDR3 is 15 amino acids long. This CDR3 reads CASSESTGSVDTQYF. The CDR3 bases are TGTGCCAGCAGTGAATCCACAGGGTCAGTGGATACGCAGTATTTT.

This clonotype showed up just a few times. In DNA form, the CDR3 reads TGTGCCAGAGTCTTCTTGCGGGGGGGCAGGGCTACGCAGTATTTT. The encoded protein is CARVFLRGGRATQYF. The chain links TRBV19 to TRBJ2-3, with 9 positions matching TRBD2. The CDR3 has 15 residues. The germline V gene encodes CDR1 LNHDA and CDR2 SQIVND (reference sequence). J was trimmed by 8 bases and V by 9 bases; bases with no gene match: 15.

The chain combines TRBV5-1 with TRBJ1-2; 9 nucleotides line up with TRBD1. Germline V CDR1 and CDR2: SGHRS, YFSETQ. V gave up 0 bases and J gave up 8 bases; unmatched junction bases: 5. CDR3 size: 14 residues. CDR3 loop: CASSLGGTGIGYTF. The DNA for the CDR3 is TGCGCCAGCAGCTTGGGCGGGACAGGGATCGGCTACACCTTC.

This clonotype has only a few counts. The chain has TRBV7-6 and TRBJ2-1; perhaps TRBD2 as D (5 bases). Trimming removed 5 bases from V and 6 bases from J, with 14 bases in between. CDR3 length: 14 residues. Germline V gene sequence: CDR1 SGHVS, CDR2 FNYEAQ. As DNA, the CDR3 is TGTGCCAGCAGCAACCTGGAGGACGGCAATGAGCAGTTCTTC. It translates to CASSNLEDGNEQFF.

This clonotype appeared a few times. The J gene is TRBJ2-1, the V gene TRBV11-2; TRBD2 aligns across 15 bases. CDR1 is SGHAT and CDR2 is FQNNGV in the germline V gene. The CDR3 covers 17 residues. The V segment lost 5 bases and the J segment 4 bases; nucleotides outside the gene matches: 6. CDR3 residues: CASSKGLAGGPYNEQFF. The CDR3 DNA reads as TGTGCCAGCAGCAAAGGACTAGCGGGGGGGCCATACAATGAGCAGTTCTTC.

This CDR3 is CASSRDEGAQNIQYF. In nucleotides, the CDR3 is TGTGCCAGCAGCCGTGACGAGGGGGCCCAAAACATTCAGTACTTC. The chain is built from TRBV9 and TRBJ2-4, with 7 bases matching TRBD1. The junction had 9 bases not matched to a gene; V was cut back by 4 bases and J by 5 bases. The V gene's germline CDR1 is SGDLS and CDR2 YYNGEE. This CDR3 spans 15 amino acids.

This clonotype came up a few times. V gene TRBV6-2 or TRBV6-3 combines with J gene TRBJ1-5; 8 bases map to TRBD1. There are 10 residues in the CDR3. In germline, CDR1 is MNHEY, CDR2 SVGEGT. V lost 2 bases to trimming and J lost 15 bases; unmatched junction nucleotides: 0. DNA of the CDR3: TGTGCCAGCAGTTACGGGACAGGGCATTTT. As protein: CASSYGTGHF.

This clonotype was observed a few times. This chain connects TRBV12-3 or TRBV12-4 to TRBJ1-3; no clear D. The CDR3 sequence is 14 residues long. V gave up 6 bases and J gave up 7 bases, with 16 bases separating them. The CDR3 spells CASSPITSVNTIYF. The CDR3 DNA reads TGTGCCAGCAGCCCGATCACGTCGGTGAACACCATATATTTT.

This clonotype has ten or more counts. The chain links TRBV29-1 to TRBJ2-3; 7 bases are a match to TRBD1. The CDR3 loop spans 15 amino acids. In germline, CDR1 is SQVTM, CDR2 ANQGSEA. The ends lost 0 bases at V and 5 bases at J; junction bases unmatched: 8. The CDR3 nucleotides read TGCAGCGTTGAAGAACGAGGGGGCGCATTAGATACGCAGTATTTT. Translation gives CSVEERGGALDTQYF.